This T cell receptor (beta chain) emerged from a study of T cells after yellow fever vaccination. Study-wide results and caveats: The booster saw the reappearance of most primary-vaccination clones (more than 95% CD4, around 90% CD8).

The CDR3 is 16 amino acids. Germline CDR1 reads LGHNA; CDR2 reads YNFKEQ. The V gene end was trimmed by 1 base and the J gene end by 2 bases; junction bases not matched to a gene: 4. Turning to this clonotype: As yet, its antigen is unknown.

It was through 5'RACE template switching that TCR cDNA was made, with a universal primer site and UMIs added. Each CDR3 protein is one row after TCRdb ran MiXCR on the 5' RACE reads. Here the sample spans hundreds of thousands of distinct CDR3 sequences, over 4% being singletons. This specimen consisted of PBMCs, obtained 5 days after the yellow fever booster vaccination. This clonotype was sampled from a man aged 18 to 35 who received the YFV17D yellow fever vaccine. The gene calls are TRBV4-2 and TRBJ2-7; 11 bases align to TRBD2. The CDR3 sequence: CASSQGALAGAYEQYF. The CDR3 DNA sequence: TGTGCCAGCAGCCAAGGAGCACTAGCGGGGGCCTACGAGCAGTACTTC.